This TCR beta chain was obtained from a study of blood T cell repertoires in COVID-19. Study overall: There were acute and convalescent COVID-19 samples, and they came from the United States, Italy and Spain.

Source study methods: Amplification with reference gene primers provided the estimates of nucleated cell counts. Here immunoSEQ multiplex PCR was the method, and the copy in TCRdb shows in-frame clones only, minus some. From that table come the V and J calls and clone size; the DNA was used to work out D and trimming. Of hundreds of thousands of clones in the sample, 89% were seen once. The CDR3 is made up of 15 amino acids. J lost 4 bases, V lost 5 bases, and 10 bases had no gene match. CDR1 and CDR2 (germline): SEHNR, FQNEAQ (reference sequence). Sequenced input: PBMCs or T cells enriched from blood (not recorded which). This TCR was sampled from a woman aged 40 to 50 who had recovered from COVID-19. The chain links TRBV7-9 to TRBJ2-5; 7 bases map to TRBD2. The CDR3 DNA is TGTGCCAGCAGCCCTATAGCGGGTAGGCCAGAGACCCAGTACTTC. Translating it yields CASSPIAGRPETQYF.